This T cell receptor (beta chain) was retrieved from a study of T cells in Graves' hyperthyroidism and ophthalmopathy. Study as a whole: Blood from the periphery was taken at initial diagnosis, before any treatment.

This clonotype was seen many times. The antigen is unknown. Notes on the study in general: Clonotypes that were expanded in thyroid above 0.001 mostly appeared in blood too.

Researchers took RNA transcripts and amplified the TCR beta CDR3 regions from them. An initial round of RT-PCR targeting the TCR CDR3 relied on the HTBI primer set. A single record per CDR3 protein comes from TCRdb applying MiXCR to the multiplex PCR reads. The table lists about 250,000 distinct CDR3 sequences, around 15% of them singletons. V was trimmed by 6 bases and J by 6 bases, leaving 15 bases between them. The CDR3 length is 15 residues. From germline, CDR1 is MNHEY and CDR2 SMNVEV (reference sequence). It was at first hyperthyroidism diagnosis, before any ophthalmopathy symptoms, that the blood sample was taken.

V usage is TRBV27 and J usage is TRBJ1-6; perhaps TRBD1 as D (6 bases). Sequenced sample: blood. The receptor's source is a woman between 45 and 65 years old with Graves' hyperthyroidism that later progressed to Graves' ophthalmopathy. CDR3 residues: CASRGGSTGNSPLHF. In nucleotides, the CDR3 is TGTGCCAGCAGAGGGGGGAGTACTGGTAATTCACCCCTCCACTTT.